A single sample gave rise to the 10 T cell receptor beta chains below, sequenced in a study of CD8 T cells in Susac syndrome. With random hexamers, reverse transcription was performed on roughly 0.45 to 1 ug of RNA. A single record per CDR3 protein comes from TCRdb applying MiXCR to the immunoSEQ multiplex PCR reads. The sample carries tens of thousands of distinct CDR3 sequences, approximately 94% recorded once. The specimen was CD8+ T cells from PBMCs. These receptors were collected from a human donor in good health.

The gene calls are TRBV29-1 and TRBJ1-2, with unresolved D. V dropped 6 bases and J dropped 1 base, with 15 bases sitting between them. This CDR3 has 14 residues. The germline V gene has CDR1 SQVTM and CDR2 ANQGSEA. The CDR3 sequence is CSVTGDTFNYGYTF. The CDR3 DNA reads TGCAGCGTGACGGGAGACACTTTTAACTATGGCTACACCTTC.

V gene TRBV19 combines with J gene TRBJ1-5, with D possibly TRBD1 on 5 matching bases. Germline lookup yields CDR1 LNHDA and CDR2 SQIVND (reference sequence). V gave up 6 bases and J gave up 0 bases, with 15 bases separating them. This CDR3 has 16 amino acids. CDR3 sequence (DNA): TGTGCCAGTAGCCATGGGGACTGGAATAGCAATCAGCCCCAGCATTTT. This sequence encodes CASSHGDWNSNQPQHF.

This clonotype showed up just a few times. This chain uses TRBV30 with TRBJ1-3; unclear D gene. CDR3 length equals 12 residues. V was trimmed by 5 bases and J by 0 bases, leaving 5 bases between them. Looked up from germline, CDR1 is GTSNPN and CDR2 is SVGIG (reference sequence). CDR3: CAWVDSGNTIYF. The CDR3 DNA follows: TGTGCCTGGGTCGACTCTGGAAACACCATATATTTT.

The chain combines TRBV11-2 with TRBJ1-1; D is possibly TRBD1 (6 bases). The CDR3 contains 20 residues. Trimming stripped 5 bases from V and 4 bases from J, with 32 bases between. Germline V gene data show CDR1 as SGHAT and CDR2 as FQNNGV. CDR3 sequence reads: CASSQGVRGRGKGKATEAFF. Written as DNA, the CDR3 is TGTGCCAGCAGCCAAGGGGTCAGGGGACGGGGTAAAGGGAAGGCCACTGAAGCTTTCTTT.

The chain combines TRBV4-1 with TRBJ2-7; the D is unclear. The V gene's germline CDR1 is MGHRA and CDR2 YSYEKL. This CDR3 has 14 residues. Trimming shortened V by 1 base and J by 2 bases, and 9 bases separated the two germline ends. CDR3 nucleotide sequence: TGCGCCAGCAGCCAAGTCAAATCGGCCTACGAGCAGTACTTC. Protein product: CASSQVKSAYEQYF.

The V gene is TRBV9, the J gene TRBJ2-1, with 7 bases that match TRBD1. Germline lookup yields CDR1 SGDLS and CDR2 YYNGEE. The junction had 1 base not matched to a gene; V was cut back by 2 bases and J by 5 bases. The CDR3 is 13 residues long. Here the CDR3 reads CASSVGTDNEQFF. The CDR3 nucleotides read TGTGCCAGCAGCGTCGGGACAGACAATGAGCAGTTCTTC.

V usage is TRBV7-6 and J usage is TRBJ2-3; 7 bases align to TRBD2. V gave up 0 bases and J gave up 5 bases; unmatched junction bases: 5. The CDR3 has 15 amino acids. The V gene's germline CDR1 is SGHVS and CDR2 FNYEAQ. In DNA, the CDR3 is TGTGCCAGCAGCTTAGCGGGAGGGCAACAAGATACGCAGTATTTT. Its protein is CASSLAGGQQDTQYF.

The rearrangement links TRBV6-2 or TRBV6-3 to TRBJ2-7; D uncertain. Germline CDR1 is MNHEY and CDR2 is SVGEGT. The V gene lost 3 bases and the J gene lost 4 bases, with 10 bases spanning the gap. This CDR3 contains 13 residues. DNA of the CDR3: TGTGCCAGCAGTTATCCAAACCGTTACGAGCAGTACTTC. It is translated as CASSYPNRYEQYF.

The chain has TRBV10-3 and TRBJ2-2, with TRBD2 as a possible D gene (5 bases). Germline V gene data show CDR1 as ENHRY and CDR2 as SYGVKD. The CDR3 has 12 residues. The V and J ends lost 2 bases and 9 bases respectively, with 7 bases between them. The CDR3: CAISEEGRELFF. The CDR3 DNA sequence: TGTGCCATCAGTGAGGAGGGCCGGGAGCTGTTTTTT.

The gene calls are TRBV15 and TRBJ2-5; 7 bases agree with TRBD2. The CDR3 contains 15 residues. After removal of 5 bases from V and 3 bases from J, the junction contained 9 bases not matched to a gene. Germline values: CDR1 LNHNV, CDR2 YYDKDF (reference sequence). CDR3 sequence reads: CATSPFRDYEETQYF. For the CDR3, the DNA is TGTGCCACCAGCCCCTTCCGGGACTACGAAGAGACCCAGTACTTC.